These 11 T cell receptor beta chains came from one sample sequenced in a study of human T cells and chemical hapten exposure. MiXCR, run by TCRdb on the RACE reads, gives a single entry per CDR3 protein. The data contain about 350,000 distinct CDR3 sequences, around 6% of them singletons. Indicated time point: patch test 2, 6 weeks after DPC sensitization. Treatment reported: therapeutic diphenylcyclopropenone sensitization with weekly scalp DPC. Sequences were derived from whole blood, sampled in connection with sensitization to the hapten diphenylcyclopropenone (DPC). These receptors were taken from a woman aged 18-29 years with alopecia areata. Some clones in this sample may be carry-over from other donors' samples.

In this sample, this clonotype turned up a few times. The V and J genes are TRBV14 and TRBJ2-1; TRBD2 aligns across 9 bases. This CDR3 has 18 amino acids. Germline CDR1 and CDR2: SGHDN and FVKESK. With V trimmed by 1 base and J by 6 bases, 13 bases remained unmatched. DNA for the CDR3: TGTGCCAGCAGCCAAGGCCCTCCGGGGCGGGGGGGCCTCAATGAGCAGTTCTTC. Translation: CASSQGPPGRGGLNEQFF.

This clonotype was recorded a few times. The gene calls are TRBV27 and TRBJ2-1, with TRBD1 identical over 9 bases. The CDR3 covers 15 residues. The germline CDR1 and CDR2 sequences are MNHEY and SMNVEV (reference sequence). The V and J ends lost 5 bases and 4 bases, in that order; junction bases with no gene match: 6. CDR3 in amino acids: CASSTGTGYYNEQFF. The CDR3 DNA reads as TGTGCCAGCAGTACCGGGACAGGGTATTACAATGAGCAGTTCTTC.

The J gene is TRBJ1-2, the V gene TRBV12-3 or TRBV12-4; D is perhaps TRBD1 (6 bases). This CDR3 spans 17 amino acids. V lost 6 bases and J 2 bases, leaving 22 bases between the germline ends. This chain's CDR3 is CASSPHFGDTLNYGYTF. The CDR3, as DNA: TGTGCCAGCAGCCCCCATTTCGGGGACACCCTCAACTATGGCTACACCTTC.

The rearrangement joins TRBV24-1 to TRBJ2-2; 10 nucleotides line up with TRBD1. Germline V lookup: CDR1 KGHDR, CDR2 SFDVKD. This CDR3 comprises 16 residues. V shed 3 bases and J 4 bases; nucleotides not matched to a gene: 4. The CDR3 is CATSDRDRGTTGELFF. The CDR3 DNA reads TGTGCCACCAGTGATAGGGACAGGGGTACCACCGGGGAGCTGTTTTTT.

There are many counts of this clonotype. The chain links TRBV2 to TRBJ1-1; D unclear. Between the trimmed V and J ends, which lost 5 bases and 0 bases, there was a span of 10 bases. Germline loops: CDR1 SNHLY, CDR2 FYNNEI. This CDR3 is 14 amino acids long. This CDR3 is CASSFDILNTEAFF. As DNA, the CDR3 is TGTGCCAGCAGTTTCGATATTTTGAACACTGAAGCTTTCTTT.

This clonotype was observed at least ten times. CDR3 sequence reads: CASSMARGAIDEQFF. CDR3 nucleotide sequence: TGTGCCAGTAGTATGGCCCGGGGGGCAATTGATGAGCAGTTCTTC. V usage is TRBV19 and J usage is TRBJ2-1; D is perhaps TRBD2 (7 bases). The CDR3 length is 15 residues. The V end lost 3 bases, the J end lost 8 bases, and 17 bases lay between the germline ends. Germline V CDR1 and CDR2: LNHDA, SQIVND (reference sequence).

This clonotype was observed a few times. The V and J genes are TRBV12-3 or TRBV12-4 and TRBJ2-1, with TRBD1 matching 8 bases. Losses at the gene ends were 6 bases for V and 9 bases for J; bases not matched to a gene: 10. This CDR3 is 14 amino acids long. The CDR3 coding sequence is TGTGCCAGCAGCCCCGACAGGGGCTGGAGTGAGCAGTTCTTC. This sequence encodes CASSPDRGWSEQFF.

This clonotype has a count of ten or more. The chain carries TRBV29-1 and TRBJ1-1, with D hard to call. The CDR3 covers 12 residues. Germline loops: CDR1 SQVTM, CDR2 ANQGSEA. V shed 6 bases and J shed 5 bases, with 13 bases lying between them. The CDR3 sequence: CSVTSGRTEAFF. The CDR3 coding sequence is TGCAGCGTGACGTCCGGACGTACTGAAGCTTTCTTT.

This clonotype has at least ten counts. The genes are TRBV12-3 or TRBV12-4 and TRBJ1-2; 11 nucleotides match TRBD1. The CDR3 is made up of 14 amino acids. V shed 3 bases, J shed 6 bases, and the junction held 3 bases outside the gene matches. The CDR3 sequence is CASSLDRGHDGYTF. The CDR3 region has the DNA TGTGCCAGCAGTTTGGACAGGGGGCATGATGGCTACACCTTC.

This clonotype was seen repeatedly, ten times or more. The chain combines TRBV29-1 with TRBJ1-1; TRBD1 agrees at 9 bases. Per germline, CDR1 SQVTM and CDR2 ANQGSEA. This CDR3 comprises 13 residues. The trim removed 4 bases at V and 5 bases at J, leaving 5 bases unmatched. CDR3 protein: CSVANRGRTEAFF. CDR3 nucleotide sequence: TGCAGCGTTGCAAACAGGGGGCGAACTGAAGCTTTCTTT. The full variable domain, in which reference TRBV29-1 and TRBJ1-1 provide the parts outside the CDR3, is SAVISQKPSRDICQRGTSLTIQCQVDSQVTMMFWYRQQPGQSLTLIATANQGSEATYESGFVIDKFPISRPNLTFSTLTVSNMSPEDSSIYLCSVANRGRTEAFFGQGTRLTVV.

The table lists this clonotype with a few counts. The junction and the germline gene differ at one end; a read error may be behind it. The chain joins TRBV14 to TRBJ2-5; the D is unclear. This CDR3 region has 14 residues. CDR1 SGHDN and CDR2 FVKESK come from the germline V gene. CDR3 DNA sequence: TGTGCCAGCAACCAAGCGTCGGCTCTACAACCCAAGTACTTC. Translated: CASNQASALQPKYF.